Below, 32 T cell receptor beta chains from the same sample are listed, as sequenced in a study of tumor-infiltrating lymphocytes in primary liver carcinoma. The approximately 17-32 mg bulk tissue piece was not sorted before simultaneous RNA and DNA extraction. Priming with a constant-region primer yielded TCR beta cDNA from roughly 0.45 ug total RNA. Three rounds of nested multiplex PCR with slightly modified ARM-PCR produced TCR beta libraries. A C-beta reverse primer and TRBV1-TRBV30 forward primers served in each of the first two PCR rounds, at about 10 cycles apiece. TCRdb fed the multiplex PCR reads into MiXCR, producing one record per CDR3 protein. The sample has approximately 74,000 distinct CDR3 sequences; 71% are singletons. The sequencing sample was made of liver tumor tissue from sampling region 4. This sample's subset: tumor region T4, right-lateral pole. All receptors derive from a woman in her fifties or sixties with primary liver carcinoma and hepatitis B virus infection.

The genes are TRBV21-1 and TRBJ1-6. TRBV21-1 corresponds to a pseudogene. CDR3 length: 16 residues. Written as DNA, the CDR3 is TGTGCCAGCAGCTTCCAGGACAGCTACTATAATTCACCCCTCCACTTT. It codes for CASSFQDSYYNSPLHF.

This clonotype was observed once. The conserved phenylalanine or tryptophan normally closing the CDR3 is absent here, so this likely arose from a read error. The chain combines TRBV29-1 with TRBJ1-1, with D possibly being TRBD1 (5 bases). The CDR3 runs to 12 residues. The germline V gene has CDR1 SQVTM and CDR2 ANQGSEA. The CDR3 DNA sequence: TGCAGCGTTAGGAATTCGGACACTCAAGCTTTCTAT. Amino acid sequence: CSVRNSDTQAFY.

A note on this clonotype: The junction differs from germline at one of its ends, possibly a read error. The J gene is TRBJ1-1, the V gene TRBV11-2; possibly TRBD1 for D (5 bases). The germline V gene encodes CDR1 SGHAT and CDR2 FQNNGV. This CDR3 has 17 residues. Written as DNA, the CDR3 is TGTGTCAGCAACTCCCGACCGACGCGAGGGGCGAACACTGAAACTTTCTTT. It encodes CVSNSRPTRGANTETFF.

A single count supports this clonotype. One end of the junction does not line up with germline, which may come from a read error. The chain uses TRBV11-1 and TRBJ2-2, with a tentative D call TRBD2 (5 bases). The CDR3 spans 17 residues. Germline CDR1 is SGHAT and CDR2 is FQDESV (reference sequence). The CDR3: CASSARPYLVNTGELFF. The CDR3 DNA reads as TGTGCTAGCAGCGCCCGGCCATACCTAGTTAACACCGGGGAGCTGTTCTTT. Combining the CDR3 with reference TRBV11-1 and TRBJ2-2 gives the whole variable domain EAEVAQSPRYKITEKSQAVAFWCDPISGHATLYWYRQILGQGPELLVQFQDESVVDDSQLPKDRFSAERLKGVDSTLKIQPAELGDSAMYLCASSARPYLVNTGELFFGEGSRLTVL.

Details on this clonotype: A much larger clone lies a single base off, so this may be a read error. The chain has TRBV7-9 and TRBJ2-2; 7 bases are shared with TRBD2. Per germline, CDR1 SEHNR and CDR2 FQNEAQ (reference sequence). The CDR3 totals 14 residues. V shed 10 bases, J shed 5 bases, and the junction held 10 bases outside the gene matches. The CDR3 spells CATGGIGRTGELFF. The CDR3, as DNA: TGTGCCACCGGGGGGATAGGCAGGACCGGGGAGCTGTTTTTT. Drawing the rest from reference TRBV7-9 and TRBJ2-2, the complete variable domain is DTGVSQNPRHKITKRGQNVTFRCDPISEHNRLYWYRQTLGQGPEFLTYFQNEAQLEKSRLLSDRFSAERPKGSFSTLEIQRTEQGDSAMYLCATGGIGRTGELFFGEGSRLTVL.

This clonotype came up a few times. The junction and the germline gene differ at one end; a read error may be behind it. This sequence joins TRBV2 and TRBJ2-1; perhaps TRBD2 as D (6 bases). This CDR3 is built from 13 residues. Germline values: CDR1 SNHLY, CDR2 FYNNEI. The chain's CDR3 is CTSSLDYNNEQFF. The CDR3 DNA is TGTACCAGCAGCCTGGACTACAACAATGAGCAGTTCTTC.

Regarding this clonotype: This sequence may be a read error, since a much larger clone differs from it by one base. V is TRBV5-1 and J is TRBJ2-1; D is uncertain. CDR3 length: 13 amino acids. Germline CDR1 is SGHRS and CDR2 is YFSETQ. The CDR3 sequence is CASSLGTYNEEFF. As DNA, the CDR3 is TGCGCCAGCAGCTTGGGGACGTACAATGAGGAGTTCTTC.

V gene TRBV11-3 combines with J gene TRBJ2-1, with 9 bases matching TRBD2. The CDR3 covers 16 residues. Germline trimming cut 5 bases from V and 4 bases from J; bases unmatched to any gene: 9. The germline V gene encodes CDR1 SGHNT and CDR2 YENEEA. CDR3 coding DNA: TGTGCCAGCAGCCCGACTAGCGGAGGCAAATACAATGAGCAGTTCTTC. This gives the protein CASSPTSGGKYNEQFF.

The V gene is TRBV11-2, the J gene TRBJ2-3; D may be TRBD2 (5 bases). The CDR3 totals 13 residues. Germline V gene sequence: CDR1 SGHAT, CDR2 FQNNGV. V shed 3 bases and J shed 14 bases, with 18 bases lying between them. CDR3 DNA sequence: TGTGCCAGCAGCTTCTGGAGGCTAGATACACTGTATTTT. Translating gives CASSFWRLDTLYF.

Worth noting for this clonotype: An end of the junction does not agree with germline; a read error may underlie this. The rearrangement joins TRBV7-8 to TRBJ2-3; TRBD1 is a possible D gene (5 bases). The CDR3 consists of 14 residues. Germline V lookup: CDR1 SGHVS, CDR2 FQNEAQ. DNA for the CDR3: TGTGCCAACAGCTTAGCCTGGGGCACTGATACGCAGTATTTT. This gives the protein CANSLAWGTDTQYF.

This clonotype was seen only once. One junction end does not reproduce the germline sequence, and a read error may be involved. This chain joins TRBV5-1 and TRBJ1-3; tentatively, D is TRBD1 (5 bases). Per the germline V gene, CDR1 is SGHRS and CDR2 is YFSETQ. This CDR3 has 15 amino acids. In DNA form, the CDR3 reads TGCGTCAGCAGCTTGGCCGGAGGGACTGGAAACGCCATATATTTT. Amino acid sequence: CVSSLAGGTGNAIYF.

For this clonotype: This may stem from a read error, because a much larger clone lies one nucleotide away. The rearrangement uses TRBV5-1 and TRBJ2-1, with TRBD2 matching over 13 bases. This CDR3 has 15 residues. J lost 9 bases, V lost 7 bases, and 10 bases had no gene match. Germline assignment: CDR1 SGHRS and CDR2 YFSETQ. CDR3 region: CASGPGTSGMGEQFF. DNA for the CDR3: TGCGCCAGCGGCCCCGGGACTAGCGGGATGGGTGAGCAGTTCTTC.

The J gene is TRBJ2-1, the V gene TRBV11-3; weak D call: TRBD2 (6 bases). The CDR3 is 15 amino acids. V was cut by 2 bases and J by 11 bases, with 19 bases left in between. Per germline, CDR1 SGHNT and CDR2 YENEEA. CDR3 sequence: CASSLRTSRKLKQFF. The CDR3 DNA sequence: TGTGCCAGCAGCTTAAGAACTAGCAGGAAGCTTAAGCAGTTCTTC.

With respect to this clonotype: The final CDR3 position lacks the conserved phenylalanine or tryptophan, pointing to a likely read error. The J gene is TRBJ2-3, the V gene TRBV11-2; 10 bases map to TRBD1. Germline CDR1 SGHAT, CDR2 FQNNGV. The CDR3 covers 19 residues. The V gene end was trimmed by 5 bases and the J gene end by 3 bases; junction bases not matched to a gene: 17. Here the CDR3 reads CASSRLTGGEITNTDTQYL. CDR3 in DNA: TGTGCCAGCAGCCGCCTGACAGGGGGCGAAATCACTAATACAGATACGCAGTATCTT.

The CDR3 region has the DNA TGTGCCAGCAGCGTAGGTCAGGGAGAGTATTACGAGCAGTACTTC. This sequence encodes CASSVGQGEYYEQYF. This chain joins TRBV9 and TRBJ2-7; perhaps D is TRBD1 or TRBD2 (5 bases each). This CDR3 contains 15 residues. V was shortened by 0 bases and J by 4 bases, with 14 bases between the two germline ends. Germline V gives CDR1 SGDLS, CDR2 YYNGEE.

This clonotype was seen only a few times. The chain couples TRBV7-2 to TRBJ2-5, with TRBD2 matching 9 bases. Germline CDR1 SGHTA, CDR2 FQGNSA. The CDR3 sequence is 13 residues long. Trimming took 11 bases from V and 1 from J; bases not matched to a gene: 5. DNA of the CDR3: TGTGCCTGGCTAGCGGGACCCCAAGAGACCCAGTACTTC. It codes for CAWLAGPQETQYF.

Remarks on this clonotype: Lacking the conserved final phenylalanine or tryptophan, this CDR3 likely reflects a read error. This chain links TRBV10-2 with TRBJ2-4; 7 bases are shared with TRBD2. CDR1 and CDR2 (germline): WSHSY, SAAADI. Germline trimming cut 3 bases from V and 0 bases from J; bases unmatched to any gene: 11. This CDR3 region has 18 residues. CDR3 sequence: CASSDLVGGPGAKNIQYS. The CDR3 bases are TGCGCCAGCAGTGATCTAGTGGGAGGGCCGGGAGCCAAAAACATTCAGTACTCC.

This clonotype has ten or more counts. The chain links TRBV30 to TRBJ2-7; D is possibly TRBD1 (5 bases). Germline V CDR1 and CDR2: GTSNPN, SVGIG (reference sequence). The V end was cut by 3 bases, the J end by 2 bases, with 14 bases between. The CDR3 contains 14 residues. The CDR3 DNA sequence: TGTGCCTGGAGCCTTATGCAGGGTCCCTACGAGCAGTACTTC. It encodes CAWSLMQGPYEQYF.

Many counts were recorded for this clonotype. V is TRBV13 and J is TRBJ1-1; TRBD1 aligns across 9 bases. This CDR3 spans 18 amino acids. The germline V gene encodes CDR1 PRHDT and CDR2 FYEKMQ (reference sequence). The junction had 11 bases not matched to a gene; V was cut back by 2 bases and J by 1 base. The CDR3 nucleotides are TGTGCCAGCAGCTTACCAACACAGGGGGCTGGGAAGAACACTGAAGCTTTCTTT. It encodes CASSLPTQGAGKNTEAFF.

On this clonotype itself: The junction departs from the called germline gene at one end, perhaps through a read error. This chain links TRBV12-3 or TRBV12-4 with TRBJ1-2, with 8 bases matching TRBD1. The CDR3 consists of 14 residues. CDR3 coding DNA: TGTGTCAGCAGTTTACGGGACAGGATCTATGGCTACACCTTC. This codes for CVSSLRDRIYGYTF.

The table lists this clonotype with many counts. CDR3 protein: CASSWTSGAQYF. The CDR3 nucleotides are TGTGCCAGCAGTTGGACTAGCGGTGCGCAGTATTTT. V is TRBV6-2 or TRBV6-3 and J is TRBJ2-3; the match to TRBD2 covers 10 bases. Germline loops: CDR1 MNHEY, CDR2 SVGEGT. Trimming removed 4 bases from V and 10 bases from J; junction bases left unmatched: 2. This CDR3 is built from 12 residues.

Only a few counts were recorded for this clonotype. This could be a read error, since a much larger clone is one nucleotide away. This chain connects TRBV6-1 to TRBJ1-5, with D hard to call. In germline, CDR1 is MNHNS, CDR2 SASEGT. CDR3 size: 14 residues. Trimming removed 10 bases at V and 4 bases at J, with 17 bases between. CDR3 region: CANMKGAANQPQHF. In nucleotides, the CDR3 is TGTGCCAACATGAAAGGCGCGGCTAATCAGCCCCAGCATTTT.

As concerns this clonotype: The junction departs from the called germline gene at one end, perhaps through a read error. This chain connects TRBV5-6 to TRBJ1-6; a possible D gene is TRBD1 (5 bases). In germline, CDR1 is SGHDT, CDR2 YYEEEE. CDR3 length equals 16 residues. DNA of the CDR3: TGTGCTAGCAGCTCCGACAAGGGGAGACATAATTCACCCCTCCACTTT. Translated, it gives CASSSDKGRHNSPLHF.

Points on this clonotype: A read error may be the cause here, since a much bigger clone is one base away. The rearrangement joins TRBV5-1 to TRBJ1-1, with 8 bases that match TRBD1. CDR3 length equals 17 residues. Germline V gene data show CDR1 as SGHRS and CDR2 as YFSETQ. V gave up 3 bases and J gave up 1 base; unmatched junction bases: 11. Here the CDR3 DNA reads TGCGCCAGCAGCTCGGGGGGCAGGGGGCTAGGGAACACTGAAGCTTTCTTT. Its translation is CASSSGGRGLGNTEAFF.

V gene TRBV29-1 combines with J gene TRBJ2-1; maybe TRBD2 (6 bases). V gave up 3 bases and J gave up 7 bases, with 22 bases separating them. The CDR3 sequence is 16 residues long. Germline V gives CDR1 SQVTM, CDR2 ANQGSEA. For the CDR3, the DNA is TGCAGCGTTGAGGGAAAACTAGCTCCCGAGTGTAATGAGCAGTTCTTC. This gives the protein CSVEGKLAPECNEQFF.

The chain recombines TRBV28 with TRBJ2-1, with TRBD1 matching 7 bases. Looked up from germline, CDR1 is MDHEN and CDR2 is SYDVKM. J lost 10 bases, V lost 1 base, and 19 bases had no gene match. The CDR3 has 18 residues. CDR3 protein: CASSLSQGLGSLNEEQFF. The CDR3 coding sequence is TGTGCCAGCAGTTTATCACAGGGGCTGGGATCTCTCAATGAGGAGCAGTTCTTC.

This clonotype has only a few counts. The chain employs TRBV7-8 and TRBJ2-7; 11 bases line up with TRBD2. Unmatched junction bases numbered 6, after V lost 2 bases and J lost 3 bases. Germline V gene lookup returns CDR1 SGHVS and CDR2 FQNEAQ. The CDR3 consists of 16 residues. The CDR3 sequence: CASSLSGLAVYYEQYF. The CDR3, as DNA: TGTGCCAGCAGCTTATCGGGACTAGCGGTCTACTACGAGCAGTACTTC.

This clonotype was picked up many times. This chain uses TRBV5-1 with TRBJ2-4, with D unresolved. The V gene's germline CDR1 is SGHRS and CDR2 YFSETQ. The CDR3 extends over 14 amino acids. V gave up 2 bases and J gave up 3 bases, with 9 bases separating them. The CDR3 region has the DNA TGCGCCAGCAGCTTCCCAGACGGCAAAAACATTCAGTACTTC. This encodes CASSFPDGKNIQYF. Full variable domain (remainder filled in from reference TRBV5-1 and TRBJ2-4): KAGVTQTPRYLIKTRGQQVTLSCSPISGHRSVSWYQQTPGQGLQFLFEYFSETQRNKGNFPGRFSGRQFSNSRSEMNVSTLELGDSALYLCASSFPDGKNIQYFGAGTRLSVL.

There are many counts of this clonotype. This rearrangement joins TRBV6-4 to TRBJ2-5; D unresolved. Deletions cut 8 bases from V and 1 base from J, with 20 bases between. The CDR3 consists of 16 residues. Germline V gene data show CDR1 as MRHNA and CDR2 as SNTAGT. The CDR3 DNA follows: TGTGCCAGCCCCGGGCGAGCGACCGGAATCCAAGAGACCCAGTACTTC. Encoded protein: CASPGRATGIQETQYF.

The table lists this clonotype with a count of one. A much larger clone lies one base from this, so it may be a read error. J is TRBJ2-1 and V is TRBV6-4; D gene unclear. Trimming took off 2 bases at V and 1 base at J, with 12 bases between the two ends. Germline CDR1 MRHNA, CDR2 SNTAGT. There are 16 residues in the CDR3. The CDR3 DNA follows: TGTGCCAGCAGTGACCCTAGGGATGGATCCTACAATGAGCAGTTCTTC. This codes for CASSDPRDGSYNEQFF.

At least ten counts were recorded for this clonotype. This sequence joins TRBV12-3 or TRBV12-4 and TRBJ1-1; D unclear. This CDR3 comprises 12 residues. V was trimmed by 7 bases and J by 2 bases, leaving 8 bases between them. The CDR3 nucleotides read TGTGCCAGCATCGAAACTAACACTGAAGCTTTCTTT. Residues: CASIETNTEAFF.

Regarding this clonotype: At one end, the junction sequence differs from germline, possibly due to a read error. The chain has TRBV29-1 and TRBJ1-3; D unclear. Germline CDR1 reads SQVTM; CDR2 reads ANQGSEA. The CDR3 runs 12 residues. CDR3 sequence reads: CSVRGPGYTIYF. As DNA, the CDR3 is TGCAGCGTTAGAGGGCCTGGATACACCATATATTTT.